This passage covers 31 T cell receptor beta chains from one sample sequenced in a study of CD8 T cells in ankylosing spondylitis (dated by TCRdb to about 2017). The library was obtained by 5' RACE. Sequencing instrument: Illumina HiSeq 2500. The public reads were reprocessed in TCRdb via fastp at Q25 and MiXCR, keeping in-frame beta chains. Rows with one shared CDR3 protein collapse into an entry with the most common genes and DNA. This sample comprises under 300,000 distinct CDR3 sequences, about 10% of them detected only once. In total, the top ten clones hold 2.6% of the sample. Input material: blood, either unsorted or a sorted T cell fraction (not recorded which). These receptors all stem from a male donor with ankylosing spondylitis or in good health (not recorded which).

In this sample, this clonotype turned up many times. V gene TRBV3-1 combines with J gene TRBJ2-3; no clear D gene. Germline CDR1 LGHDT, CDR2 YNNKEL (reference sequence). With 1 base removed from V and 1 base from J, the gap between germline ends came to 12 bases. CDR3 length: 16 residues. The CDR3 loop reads CASSQVDDLGTDTQYF. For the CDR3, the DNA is TGTGCCAGCAGCCAAGTAGATGACCTAGGCACAGATACGCAGTATTTT.

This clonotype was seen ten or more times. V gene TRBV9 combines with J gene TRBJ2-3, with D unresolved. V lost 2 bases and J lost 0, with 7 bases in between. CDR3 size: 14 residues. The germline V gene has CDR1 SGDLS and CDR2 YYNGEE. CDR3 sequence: CASSVDSSTDTQYF. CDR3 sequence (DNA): TGTGCCAGCAGCGTCGACTCCAGCACAGATACGCAGTATTTT.

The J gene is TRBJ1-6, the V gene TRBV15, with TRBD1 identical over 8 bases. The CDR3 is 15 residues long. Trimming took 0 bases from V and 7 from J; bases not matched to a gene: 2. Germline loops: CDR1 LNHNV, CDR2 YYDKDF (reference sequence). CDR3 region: CATSRERTGNSPLHF. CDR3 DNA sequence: TGTGCCACCAGCAGAGAGAGGACAGGGAATTCACCCCTCCACTTT.

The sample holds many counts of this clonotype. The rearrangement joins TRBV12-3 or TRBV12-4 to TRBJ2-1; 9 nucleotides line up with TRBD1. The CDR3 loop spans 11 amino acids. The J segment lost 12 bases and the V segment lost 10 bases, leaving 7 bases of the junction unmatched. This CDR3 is CATQGASGQFF. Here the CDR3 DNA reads TGTGCCACACAGGGGGCGAGCGGGCAGTTCTTC.

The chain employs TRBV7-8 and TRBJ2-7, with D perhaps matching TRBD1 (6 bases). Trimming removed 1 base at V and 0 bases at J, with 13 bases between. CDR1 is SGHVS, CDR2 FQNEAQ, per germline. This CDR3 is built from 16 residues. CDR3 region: CASSLGGGTLSYEQYF. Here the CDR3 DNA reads TGTGCCAGCAGCTTAGGAGGTGGGACACTCTCCTACGAGCAGTACTTC.

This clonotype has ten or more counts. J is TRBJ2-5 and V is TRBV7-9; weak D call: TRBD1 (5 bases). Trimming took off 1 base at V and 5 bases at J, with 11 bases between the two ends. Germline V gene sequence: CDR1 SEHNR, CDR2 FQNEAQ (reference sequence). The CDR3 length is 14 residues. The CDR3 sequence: CASSLDRISETQYF. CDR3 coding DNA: TGTGCCAGCAGCTTAGACAGGATCTCGGAGACCCAGTACTTC.

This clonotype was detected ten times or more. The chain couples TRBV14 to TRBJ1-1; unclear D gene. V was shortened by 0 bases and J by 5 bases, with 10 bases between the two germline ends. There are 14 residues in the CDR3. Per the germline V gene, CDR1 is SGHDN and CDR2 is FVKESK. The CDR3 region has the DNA TGTGCCAGCAGCCAAGATGGGCTGGGGACTGAAGCTTTCTTT. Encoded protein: CASSQDGLGTEAFF.

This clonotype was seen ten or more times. The CDR3 loop is CASSLGTGASNEQFF. The DNA of the CDR3 is TGTGCCAGCAGCTTGGGGACAGGGGCCTCCAATGAGCAGTTCTTC. The gene calls are TRBV5-6 and TRBJ2-1; TRBD1 aligns across 9 bases. The V and J ends lost 0 bases and 6 bases, in that order; junction bases with no gene match: 4. This CDR3 has 15 residues. Germline V lookup: CDR1 SGHDT, CDR2 YYEEEE.

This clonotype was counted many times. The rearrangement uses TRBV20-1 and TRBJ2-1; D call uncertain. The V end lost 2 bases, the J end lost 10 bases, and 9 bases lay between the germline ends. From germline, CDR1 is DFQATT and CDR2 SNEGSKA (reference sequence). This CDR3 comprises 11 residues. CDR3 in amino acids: CSARRFEEQFF. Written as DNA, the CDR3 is TGCAGTGCTAGACGGTTCGAAGAGCAGTTCTTC.

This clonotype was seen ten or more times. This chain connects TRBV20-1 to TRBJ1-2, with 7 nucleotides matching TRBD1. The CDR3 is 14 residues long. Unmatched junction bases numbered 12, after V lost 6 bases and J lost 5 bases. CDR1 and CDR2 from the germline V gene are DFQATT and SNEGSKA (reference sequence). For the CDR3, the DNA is TGCAGTGCATACTCGACAGGGCAATTATATGGCTACACCTTC. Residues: CSAYSTGQLYGYTF.

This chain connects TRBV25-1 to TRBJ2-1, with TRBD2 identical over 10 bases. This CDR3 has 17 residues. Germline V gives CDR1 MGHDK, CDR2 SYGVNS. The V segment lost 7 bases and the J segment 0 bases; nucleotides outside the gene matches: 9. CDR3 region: CASTEPSSGGSYNEQFF. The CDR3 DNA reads TGTGCCAGCACCGAACCCTCTAGCGGGGGCTCCTACAATGAGCAGTTCTTC.

CDR3 sequence: CASSPISGANVLTF. CDR3 DNA sequence: TGTGCCAGCAGTCCTATCTCTGGGGCCAACGTCCTGACTTTC. V and J are TRBV27 and TRBJ2-6; no clear D gene. Germline V lookup: CDR1 MNHEY, CDR2 SMNVEV (reference sequence). The CDR3 covers 14 residues. V dropped 5 bases and J dropped 0 bases, with 5 bases sitting between them.

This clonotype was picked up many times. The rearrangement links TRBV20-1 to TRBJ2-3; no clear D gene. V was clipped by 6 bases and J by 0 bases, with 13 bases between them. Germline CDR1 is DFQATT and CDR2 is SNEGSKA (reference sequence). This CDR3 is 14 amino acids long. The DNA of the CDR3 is TGCAGTGCACGGATCGTCACTAGCACAGATACGCAGTATTTT. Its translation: CSARIVTSTDTQYF.

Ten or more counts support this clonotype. The chain's CDR3 is CASSQEVNGGSEPQHF. CDR3 in DNA: TGTGCCAGCAGCCAAGAAGTAAACGGGGGTAGCGAGCCCCAGCATTTT. The rearrangement uses TRBV4-2 and TRBJ1-5; tentatively, D is TRBD1 (5 bases). Germline V gives CDR1 LGHNA, CDR2 YNFKEQ. This CDR3 is 16 amino acids long. V lost 0 bases and J 8 bases, leaving 17 bases between the germline ends.

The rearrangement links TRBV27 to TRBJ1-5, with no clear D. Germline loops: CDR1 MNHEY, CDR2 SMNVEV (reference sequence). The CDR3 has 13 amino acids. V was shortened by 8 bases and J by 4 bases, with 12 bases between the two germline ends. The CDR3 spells CASGISLNQPQHF. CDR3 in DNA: TGTGCCAGCGGGATTAGTTTAAATCAGCCCCAGCATTTT.

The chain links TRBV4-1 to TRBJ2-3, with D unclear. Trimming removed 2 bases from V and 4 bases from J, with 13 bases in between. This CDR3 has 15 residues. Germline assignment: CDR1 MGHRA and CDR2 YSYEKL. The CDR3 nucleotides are TGCGCCAGCAGCCAAAACGTCGCCGACGCAGATACGCAGTATTTT. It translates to CASSQNVADADTQYF.

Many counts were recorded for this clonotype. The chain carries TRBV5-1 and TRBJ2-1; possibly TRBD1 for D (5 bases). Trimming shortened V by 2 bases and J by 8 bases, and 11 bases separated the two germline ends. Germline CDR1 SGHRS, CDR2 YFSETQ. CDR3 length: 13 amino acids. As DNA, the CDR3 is TGCGCCAGCAGCTTCCAGGGTGGGGATGAGCAGTTCTTC. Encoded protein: CASSFQGGDEQFF.

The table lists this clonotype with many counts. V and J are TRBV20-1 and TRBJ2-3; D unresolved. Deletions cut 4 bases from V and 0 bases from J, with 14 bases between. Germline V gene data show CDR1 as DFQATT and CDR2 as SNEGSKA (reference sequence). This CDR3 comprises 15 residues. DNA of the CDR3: TGCAGTGCTACTTCTACGACATCTAGCACAGATACGCAGTATTTT. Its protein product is CSATSTTSSTDTQYF.

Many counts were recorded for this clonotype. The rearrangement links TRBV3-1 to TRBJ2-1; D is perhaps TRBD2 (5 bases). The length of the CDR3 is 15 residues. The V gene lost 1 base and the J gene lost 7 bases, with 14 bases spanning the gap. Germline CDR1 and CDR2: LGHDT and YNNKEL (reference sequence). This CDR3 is CASSQGSGITNEQFF. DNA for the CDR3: TGTGCCAGCAGCCAAGGCAGCGGTATAACGAATGAGCAGTTCTTC.

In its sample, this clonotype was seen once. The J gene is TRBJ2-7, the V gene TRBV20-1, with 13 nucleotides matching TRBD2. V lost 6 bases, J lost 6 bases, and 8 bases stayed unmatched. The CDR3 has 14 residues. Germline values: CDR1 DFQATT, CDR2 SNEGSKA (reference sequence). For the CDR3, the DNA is TGCAGTGCCAGGGGACTAGCGGGGCGGTTCGAGCAGTACTTC. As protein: CSARGLAGRFEQYF.

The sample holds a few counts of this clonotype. CDR3 coding DNA: TGTGCCAGCAGCTGGAGGGGAGACGAGCAGTACTTC. Its translation is CASSWRGDEQYF. This sequence joins TRBV7-2 and TRBJ2-7; D might be TRBD2 (6 bases). V lost 4 bases and J lost 5, with 9 bases in between. The CDR3 runs 12 residues. Germline V gene data show CDR1 as SGHTA and CDR2 as FQGNSA.

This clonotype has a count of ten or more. CDR3 residues: CASSPDEGGPSYNEQFF. The CDR3 coding sequence is TGTGCCAGCAGTCCCGATGAGGGGGGCCCATCCTACAATGAGCAGTTCTTC. This rearrangement joins TRBV12-3 or TRBV12-4 to TRBJ2-1; D may match TRBD1 or TRBD2 (6 bases each). Trimming shortened V by 5 bases and J by 1 base, and 18 bases separated the two germline ends. The CDR3 runs to 17 residues.

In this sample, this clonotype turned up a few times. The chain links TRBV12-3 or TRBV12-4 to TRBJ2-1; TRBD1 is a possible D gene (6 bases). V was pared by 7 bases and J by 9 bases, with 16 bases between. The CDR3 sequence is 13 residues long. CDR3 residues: CASIRGFSGEQFF. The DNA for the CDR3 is TGTGCCAGCATTAGGGGGTTCTCCGGTGAGCAGTTCTTC.

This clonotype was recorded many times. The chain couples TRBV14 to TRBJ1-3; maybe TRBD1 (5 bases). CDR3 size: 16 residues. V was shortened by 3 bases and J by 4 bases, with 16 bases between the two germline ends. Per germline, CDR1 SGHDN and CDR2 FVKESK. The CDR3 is CASSQTGTFSGNTIYF. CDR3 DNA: TGTGCCAGCAGCCAGACCGGGACCTTCTCCGGAAACACCATATATTTT.

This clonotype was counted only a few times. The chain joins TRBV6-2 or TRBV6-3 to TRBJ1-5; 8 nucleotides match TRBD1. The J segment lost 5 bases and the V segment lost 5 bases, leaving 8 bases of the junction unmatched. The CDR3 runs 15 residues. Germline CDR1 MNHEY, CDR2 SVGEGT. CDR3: CASSTWTGMDQPQHF. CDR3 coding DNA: TGTGCCAGCAGTACCTGGACAGGGATGGATCAGCCCCAGCATTTT.

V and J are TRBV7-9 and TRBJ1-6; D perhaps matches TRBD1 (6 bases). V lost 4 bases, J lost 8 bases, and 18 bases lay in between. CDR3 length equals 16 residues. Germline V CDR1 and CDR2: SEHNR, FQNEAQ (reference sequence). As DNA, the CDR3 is TGTGCCAGCAGCTCGGGGGACACCCTGGGCGATTCACCCCTCCACTTT. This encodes CASSSGDTLGDSPLHF.

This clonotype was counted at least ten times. The CDR3 DNA follows: TGTGCCACCAGTGCGTCGTTCGGCAGCCACTCCTACGAGCAGTACTTC. As protein: CATSASFGSHSYEQYF. The V and J genes are TRBV24-1 and TRBJ2-7; D is undetermined. The CDR3 extends over 16 amino acids. Germline assignment: CDR1 KGHDR and CDR2 SFDVKD. Trimming took off 5 bases at V and 0 bases at J, with 16 bases between the two ends.

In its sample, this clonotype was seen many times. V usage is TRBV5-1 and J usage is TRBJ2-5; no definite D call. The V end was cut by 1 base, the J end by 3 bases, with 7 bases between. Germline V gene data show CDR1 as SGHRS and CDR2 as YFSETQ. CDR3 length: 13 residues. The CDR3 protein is CASSLSPEETQYF. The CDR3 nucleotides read TGCGCCAGCAGCTTGTCACCCGAAGAGACCCAGTACTTC.

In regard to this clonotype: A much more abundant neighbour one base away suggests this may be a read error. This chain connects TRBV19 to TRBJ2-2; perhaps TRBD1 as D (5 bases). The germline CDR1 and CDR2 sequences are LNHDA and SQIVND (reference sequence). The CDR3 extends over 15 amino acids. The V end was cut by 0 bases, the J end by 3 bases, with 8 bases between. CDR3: CASSIEARDTGELFF. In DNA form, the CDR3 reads TGTGCCAGTAGTATAGAGGCCAGGGACACCGGGGAGCTGTTTTTT.

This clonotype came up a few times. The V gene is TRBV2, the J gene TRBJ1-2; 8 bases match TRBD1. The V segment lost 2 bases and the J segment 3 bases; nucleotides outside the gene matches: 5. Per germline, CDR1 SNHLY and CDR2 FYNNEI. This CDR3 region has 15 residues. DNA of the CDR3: TGTGCCAGCAGTGAATCAGGGGGCGCCGACTATGGCTACACCTTC. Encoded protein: CASSESGGADYGYTF.

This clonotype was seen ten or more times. This CDR3 is CSARLAGYGELFF. CDR3 bases: TGCAGTGCCAGACTAGCGGGGTACGGGGAGCTGTTTTTT. The chain employs TRBV20-1 and TRBJ2-2, with 11 nucleotides matching TRBD2. CDR1 is DFQATT, CDR2 SNEGSKA, per germline (reference sequence). V shed 6 bases and J 7 bases; nucleotides not matched to a gene: 4. The CDR3 runs 13 residues.